Listed here are 6 T cell receptor beta chains from one sample, sequenced in a study of vaccination and CD4 T cells after COVID-19. Treatment meaning: approximately nine-day PBMC culture with coronavirus spike peptide pools or control peptides (ViraFEST assay). The Oncomine TCR Beta short-read assay was applied to DNA of cultured CD4+ T cells. Via MiXCR, TCRdb re-called the PCR reads, giving one row per CDR3 protein. The sample includes about 15,000 distinct CDR3 sequences, 65% to 85% of them seen just once. No antigens are known for them. The sequenced material came from CD4+ T cells from blood, cultured in vitro. All receptors come from a human donor who had recovered from COVID-19.

The J gene is TRBJ2-5, the V gene TRBV25-1; no clear D. V was pared by 1 base and J by 0 bases, with 9 bases between. The germline V gene encodes CDR1 MGHDK and CDR2 SYGVNS. This CDR3 contains 15 residues. CDR3: CASSESLRYQETQYF. The CDR3 bases are TGTGCCAGCAGTGAATCCCTAAGGTACCAAGAGACCCAGTACTTC.

The chain has TRBV7-8 and TRBJ2-1; unclear D gene. The CDR3 runs to 11 residues. Germline CDR1 is SGHVS and CDR2 is FQNEAQ. V was cut by 7 bases and J by 8 bases, with 9 bases left in between. The CDR3 region has the DNA TGTGCCAGCAAGGAATCTTATGAGCAGTTCTTC. Its protein is CASKESYEQFF.

V and J are TRBV20-1 and TRBJ2-1; 9 bases are shared with TRBD2. The CDR3 contains 15 residues. J lost 8 bases, V lost 5 bases, and 13 bases had no gene match. The germline gives CDR1 DFQATT, CDR2 SNEGSKA (reference sequence). The CDR3 region is CSAGIGLAGTDEQFF. CDR3 DNA sequence: TGCAGTGCTGGCATCGGGCTAGCGGGAACGGATGAGCAGTTCTTC.

The chain links TRBV7-2 to TRBJ2-1, with D perhaps given as TRBD1 or TRBD2 (5 bases each). CDR3 size: 12 residues. Germline loops: CDR1 SGHTA, CDR2 FQGNSA. The V gene lost 5 bases and the J gene lost 15 bases, with 17 bases spanning the gap. CDR3 sequence reads: CASSLTGREVFF. DNA of the CDR3: TGTGCCAGCAGCCTCACGGGGCGTGAGGTGTTCTTC. Combining the CDR3 with reference TRBV7-2 and TRBJ2-1 gives the whole variable domain GAGVSQSPSNKVTEKGKDVELRCDPISGHTALYWYRQSLGQGLEFLIYFQGNSAPDKSGLPSDRFSAERTGGSVSTLTIQRTQQEDSAVYLCASSLTGREVFFGPGTRLTVL.

This clonotype was counted only a few times. The gene calls are TRBV7-2 and TRBJ1-5; TRBD1 is a possible D gene (5 bases). Germline CDR1 is SGHTA and CDR2 is FQGNSA. Deletions cut 1 base from V and 3 bases from J, with 10 bases between. The CDR3 loop spans 15 amino acids. The CDR3 region has the DNA TGTGCCAGCAGCTTAGTGTCAGGGTTCAATCAGCCCCAGCATTTT. It specifies CASSLVSGFNQPQHF.

This chain joins TRBV30 and TRBJ2-3; 12 nucleotides match TRBD2. The junction had 4 bases not matched to a gene; V was cut back by 4 bases and J by 5 bases. This CDR3 has 14 residues. In germline, CDR1 is GTSNPN, CDR2 SVGIG (reference sequence). DNA of the CDR3: TGTGCCTGGACCGTGGGACTAGCGGGAGATACGCAGTATTTT. It translates to CAWTVGLAGDTQYF.